This T cell receptor beta chain comes out of a study of shared clonotypes between healthy human individuals. About the research overall: Used for every donor were three CD4 naive, three CD4 memory, two CD8 naive and one CD8 memory plate.

Whole-study results and caveats: Estimated richness values were generally larger in naive subsets than in memory subsets.

Assay used: immunoSEQ multiplex PCR; TCRdb lists only in-frame clones, some missing. The sample shows roughly 2.2 million clones, 85% to 95% of them seen only once. As concerns this clone: The antigen remains undetermined.

With 3 bases clipped from V and 5 bases from J, the junction kept 8 bases outside the gene matches. CDR1 SGHTA and CDR2 FQGNSA come from the germline V gene. This CDR3 spans 15 amino acids. CD45RA-negative memory and CD45RA+ naive subsets were split from the CD4+ cells. Sequenced sample: naive CD4+ T cells from PBMCs. The subset denotes: CD45RA+ positively selected. This receptor was obtained from a man aged 18 to 30 in good health. Some clones in this sample may be carry-over from other donors' samples. The chain has TRBV7-2 and TRBJ2-3; TRBD2 agrees at 7 bases. As DNA, the CDR3 is TGTGCCAGCAGCTTGGGGAGGGTCCAAGGAGATACGCAGTATTTT. It specifies CASSLGRVQGDTQYF.